Shown below are 21 T cell receptor beta chains from a single sample sequenced in a study of cytomegalovirus exposure and HLA in healthy donors. Generated by immunoSEQ multiplex PCR, the TCRdb table keeps only in-frame clones and is missing some. The sample contains a few hundred thousand clones, 65% to 85% of which appear only once. The sequencing sample was made of PBMCs. All receptors come from a woman in her twenties or thirties in good health and CMV-seropositive.

Worth noting for this clone: Other DNA sequences in the same sample also yield this CDR3. The chain joins TRBV4-1 to TRBJ2-2; D remains unclear. V dropped 1 base and J dropped 2 bases, with 2 bases sitting between them. This CDR3 contains 13 residues. Germline loops: CDR1 MGHRA, CDR2 YSYEKL. CDR3 protein: CASSQGNTGELFF. DNA for the CDR3: TGCGCCAGCAGCCAAGGTAACACCGGGGAGCTGTTTTTT.

V gene TRBV7-9 combines with J gene TRBJ2-7, with D perhaps matching TRBD2 (5 bases). CDR1 and CDR2 from the germline V gene are SEHNR and FQNEAQ (reference sequence). The CDR3 loop spans 14 amino acids. Deletions cut 5 bases from V and 4 bases from J, with 15 bases between. The CDR3 is CASSHYGGLYEQYF. In DNA, the CDR3 is TGTGCCAGCAGCCATTACGGTGGACTTTACGAGCAGTACTTC.

This clone was counted only a few times. J is TRBJ2-6 and V is TRBV4-2; 7 positions match TRBD1. This CDR3 is 18 amino acids long. Germline-derived CDR1 and CDR2 are LGHNA and YNFKEQ. J lost 0 bases, V lost 3 bases, and 8 bases had no gene match. The CDR3 DNA reads as TGTGCCAGCAGCCATGCGACAGGGTCGAGCTCTGGGGCCAACGTCCTGACTTTC. Translation gives CASSHATGSSSGANVLTF.

The V and J genes are TRBV5-1 and TRBJ1-2, with unresolved D. This CDR3 comprises 16 residues. Trimming shortened V by 0 bases and J by 0 bases, and 12 bases separated the two germline ends. Germline V gene sequence: CDR1 SGHRS, CDR2 YFSETQ. CDR3 in DNA: TGCGCCAGCAGCTTGGCCTCATCAATCTCTAACTATGGCTACACCTTC. It codes for CASSLASSISNYGYTF.

The chain links TRBV27 to TRBJ2-3; a weak D match, TRBD1 (5 bases). From germline, CDR1 is MNHEY and CDR2 SMNVEV (reference sequence). V was pared by 10 bases and J by 3 bases, with 17 bases between. This CDR3 is 14 amino acids long. The CDR3 reads CATHAGSITDTQYF. CDR3 bases: TGTGCCACCCATGCAGGGTCGATTACAGATACGCAGTATTTT.

The chain recombines TRBV5-6 with TRBJ2-1; D is unresolved. Trimming shortened V by 0 bases and J by 5 bases, and 12 bases separated the two germline ends. The germline gives CDR1 SGHDT, CDR2 YYEEEE. The CDR3 length is 15 residues. The CDR3 coding sequence is TGTGCCAGCAGCTTGGTAGGAGTAGGGAACAATGAGCAGTTCTTC. Its protein product is CASSLVGVGNNEQFF.

The V call is TRBV4-1, the J call TRBJ1-4; D remains unclear. The V and J ends lost 1 base and 0 bases respectively, with 12 bases between them. CDR1 and CDR2 from the germline V gene are MGHRA and YSYEKL. The CDR3 consists of 17 residues. The CDR3 reads CASSQGRSLATNEKLFF. The CDR3 region has the DNA TGCGCCAGCAGCCAAGGCAGGTCCCTGGCAACTAATGAAAAACTGTTTTTT.

This clone was observed a single time. This sequence joins TRBV7-6 and TRBJ1-1; no definite D call. Germline loops: CDR1 SGHVS, CDR2 FNYEAQ. The V and J ends lost 6 bases and 0 bases respectively, with 8 bases between them. The CDR3 totals 13 residues. CDR3 residues: CASSRDLNTEAFF. CDR3 DNA: TGTGCCAGCAGTCGTGATCTGAACACTGAAGCTTTCTTT.

This clone was seen more than once but under ten times. This sequence joins TRBV27 and TRBJ1-2, with a tentative D call TRBD1 (5 bases). CDR3 size: 12 residues. V dropped 6 bases and J dropped 2 bases, with 7 bases sitting between them. CDR1 and CDR2 (germline): MNHEY, SMNVEV (reference sequence). The CDR3 loop is CASRSGNYGYTF. Here the CDR3 DNA reads TGTGCCAGCAGGTCAGGGAACTATGGCTACACCTTC.

In its sample, this clone was seen a few times. The chain carries TRBV5-4 and TRBJ2-1, with D hard to call. Deletions cut 3 bases from V and 7 bases from J, with 20 bases between. Looked up from germline, CDR1 is SGHNT and CDR2 is YYREEE (reference sequence). The CDR3 has 16 amino acids. The CDR3 loop is CASSSHPTNQGNEQFF. As DNA, the CDR3 is TGTGCCAGCAGCTCCCACCCAACCAACCAAGGAAATGAGCAGTTCTTC. Using reference TRBV5-4 and TRBJ2-1 for the parts outside the CDR3, the full variable domain is ETGVTQSPTHLIKTRGQQVTLRCSSQSGHNTVSWYQQALGQGPQFIFQYYREEENGRGNFPPRFSGLQFPNYSSELNVNALELDDSALYLCASSSHPTNQGNEQFFGPGTRLTVL.

The CDR3 region has the DNA TGTGCCAGCAGCTTGCGGGCTGGGGGAAACACCATATATTTT. Amino acids: CASSLRAGGNTIYF. The chain couples TRBV7-2 to TRBJ1-3; unclear D gene. This CDR3 spans 14 amino acids. V shed 3 bases and J shed 4 bases, with 10 bases lying between them. The germline CDR1 and CDR2 sequences are SGHTA and FQGNSA.

This clone appeared a single time. The V and J genes are TRBV5-1 and TRBJ1-1, with TRBD1 matching 7 bases. CDR1 and CDR2 (germline): SGHRS, YFSETQ. V lost 4 bases, J lost 6 bases, and 9 bases stayed unmatched. This CDR3 is built from 14 residues. CDR3 DNA sequence: TGCGCCAGCAGCCCCGGACAGGCAACCCCTGAAGCTTTCTTT. It yields the protein CASSPGQATPEAFF.

The gene calls are TRBV25-1 and TRBJ2-7; 11 nucleotides agree with TRBD2. The V gene's germline CDR1 is MGHDK and CDR2 SYGVNS. CDR3 length: 15 amino acids. V shed 2 bases and J 6 bases; nucleotides not matched to a gene: 6. CDR3 protein: CASSETSGRLSEQYF. CDR3 nucleotides: TGTGCCAGCAGTGAAACTAGCGGGAGATTGTCCGAGCAGTACTTC.

This rearrangement joins TRBV7-9 to TRBJ1-4; possibly TRBD1 for D (5 bases). Between the trimmed V and J ends, which lost 2 bases and 3 bases, there was a span of 10 bases. Germline CDR1 is SEHNR and CDR2 is FQNEAQ (reference sequence). The CDR3 length is 15 residues. The CDR3 loop reads CASSLFDSSNEKLFF. The CDR3 DNA is TGTGCCAGCAGCTTATTCGACAGTTCTAATGAAAAACTGTTTTTT.

This clone has only one observation. The rearrangement links TRBV11-2 to TRBJ2-7, with D possibly matching TRBD2 (6 bases). The length of the CDR3 is 16 residues. Trimming removed 4 bases at V and 2 bases at J, with 18 bases between. The germline CDR1 and CDR2 sequences are SGHAT and FQNNGV. CDR3 region: CASSSRGTGRTYEQYF. Here the CDR3 DNA reads TGTGCCAGCAGCTCCCGAGGGACTGGGCGCACCTACGAGCAGTACTTC.

This chain uses TRBV5-1 with TRBJ2-1; a possible D gene is TRBD2 (6 bases). V lost 1 base and J 1 base, leaving 18 bases between the germline ends. This CDR3 contains 18 residues. Germline V gene data show CDR1 as SGHRS and CDR2 as YFSETQ. The CDR3 reads CASSLPLGGRKSYNEQFF. CDR3 DNA sequence: TGCGCCAGCAGCTTGCCCCTCGGAGGGAGAAAGTCCTACAATGAGCAGTTCTTC.

This chain joins TRBV7-9 and TRBJ2-1, with D unresolved. This CDR3 is 16 amino acids long. In germline, CDR1 is SEHNR, CDR2 FQNEAQ (reference sequence). V was shortened by 0 bases and J by 0 bases, with 9 bases between the two germline ends. In DNA form, the CDR3 reads TGTGCCAGCAGCTTAGCCGGATCCCGCTCCTACAATGAGCAGTTCTTC. Translating it yields CASSLAGSRSYNEQFF.

This chain uses TRBV4-1 with TRBJ2-7; 11 nucleotides match TRBD2. V lost 5 bases, J lost 4 bases, and 4 bases stayed unmatched. Germline V gene data show CDR1 as MGHRA and CDR2 as YSYEKL. The CDR3 is made up of 14 amino acids. In DNA form, the CDR3 reads TGCGCCAGCAGCATAACTAGCGGGAGTTACGAGCAGTACTTC. Protein product: CASSITSGSYEQYF.

The V call is TRBV5-4, the J call TRBJ2-1; no firm D call. The CDR3 has 16 amino acids. Deletions cut 3 bases from V and 1 base from J, with 14 bases between. Germline V gene lookup returns CDR1 SGHNT and CDR2 YYREEE (reference sequence). CDR3 region: CASSSGGGLSYNEQFF. The CDR3, as DNA: TGTGCCAGCAGCTCGGGCGGCGGTCTGTCCTACAATGAGCAGTTCTTC.

The CDR3 DNA follows: TGTGCCAGCAGGCCGGGACGGGGGTTGGGTGGCTACACCTTC. It is translated as CASRPGRGLGGYTF. The chain combines TRBV6-1 with TRBJ1-2; possibly TRBD1 for D (5 bases). Germline V lookup: CDR1 MNHNS, CDR2 SASEGT. The CDR3 spans 14 residues. V lost 6 bases, J lost 7 bases, and 18 bases lay in between.

J is TRBJ1-3 and V is TRBV5-1; 9 nucleotides agree with TRBD1. V shed 0 bases, J shed 0 bases, and the junction held 4 bases outside the gene matches. The CDR3 spans 17 residues. CDR1 is SGHRS, CDR2 YFSETQ, per germline. The CDR3 here is CASSLGGQGVSGNTIYF. Written as DNA, the CDR3 is TGCGCCAGCAGCTTGGGGGGACAGGGCGTCTCTGGAAACACCATATATTTT.